These T cell receptor beta chains were read from a single sample in a study of vaccination and CD4 T cells after COVID-19. Which antigens these TCRs recognize remains unknown. TCRdb re-called the PCR reads with MiXCR, one entry per CDR3 protein. The sample lists more than 10,000 distinct CDR3 sequences, 40% to 45% occurring once. The sequenced sample was CD4+ T cells from blood, cultured in vitro. These receptors all stem from a human donor who had recovered from COVID-19. CDR3s leave out the opening cysteine and the closing phenylalanine or tryptophan.

v_call	j_call	cdr3_aa
TRBV12-3/TRBV12-4	TRBJ1-1	ASRPNRQGPEAF
TRBV25-1	TRBJ1-2	ASSVRGSLEGYGYT
TRBV7-6	TRBJ1-4	ASSLLAGLTTNEKLF
TRBV28	TRBJ2-7	ATEVPHYEQY
TRBV6-5	TRBJ2-3	ASSYSPFSSGGTTDTQY
TRBV6-1	TRBJ1-5	ASSARHNQPQH
TRBV24-1	TRBJ1-1	ATSDYTGAGAF
TRBV10-3	TRBJ1-6	ATLQGASSYNSPLH
TRBV10-1	TRBJ2-3	APGVLKDTQY
TRBV19	TRBJ1-2	ASSIGTAYGYT
TRBV19	TRBJ1-1	ASTREQGNTEAF
TRBV6-5	TRBJ2-1	ASSYSMGSGGEQF
TRBV19	TRBJ2-1	ASSRSGSGLAGLGEQF
TRBV27	TRBJ2-1	ASQDRVNEQF
TRBV24-1	TRBJ2-1	ATLDPGTSAYNEQF
TRBV6-2/TRBV6-3	TRBJ1-2	ASVQTGTGNYGYT
TRBV10-3	TRBJ2-1	AISLGLAGGGEQF
TRBV3-1	TRBJ1-2	ASSQGTRLGYGYT
TRBV19	TRBJ2-5	ASSKRGVLETQY
TRBV5-1	TRBJ2-3	ASRSPISTDTQY
TRBV20-1	TRBJ2-3	SARRPGQDTDTQY
TRBV27	TRBJ1-1	ASSPEGAGNTEAF
TRBV2	TRBJ1-2	ASSVGQIYGYT
TRBV6-2/TRBV6-3	TRBJ1-3	ASSYSTFRSIY
TRBV7-2	TRBJ1-4	ASSRKGREKLF
TRBV7-2	TRBJ1-2	ASSPMGTDYGYT
TRBV24-1	TRBJ2-5	ATSDPSGRARETQY
TRBV20-1	TRBJ2-1	SARGGTSGYNEQF
TRBV27	TRBJ1-5	ATGQGSNQPQH
TRBV6-1	TRBJ2-3	ASRTGAAGTDTQY
TRBV6-1	TRBJ1-2	ASSTQEMTGIGYT
TRBV2	TRBJ1-2	ASNPQGPGGYT
TRBV25-1	TRBJ2-1	ASSVSRGAYNEQF
TRBV10-3	TRBJ2-1	AISESGEQF
TRBV6-2/TRBV6-3	TRBJ2-2	ASSYRGANTGELF
TRBV6-2/TRBV6-3	TRBJ1-2	ASRVSGTNYGYS
TRBV6-5	TRBJ2-3	ASSFSGGATDTQY
TRBV6-5	TRBJ2-3	ASSYDSRDTQY
TRBV20-1	TRBJ2-7	SARGSSGIAEQY